This T cell receptor beta chain stems from a study of blood T cell repertoires in COVID-19. Study summary: From T cells, B-cell-depleted T cells, or PBMCs came the material, which was cDNA or gDNA.

Participants were aged about 18 to 90 years, lived in roughly 25 US areas, and enrolled virtually. The V and J ends lost 7 bases and 8 bases respectively, with 17 bases between them. The V gene's germline CDR1 is MDHEN and CDR2 SYDVKM. CDR3 length: 13 amino acids. Assay used: immunoSEQ multiplex PCR; TCRdb lists only in-frame clones, some missing. In the table there are a few hundred thousand clones, around 89% of which are singletons. The J gene is TRBJ1-2, the V gene TRBV28; D uncertain. The clonotype was recovered from a woman younger than 30 with acute COVID-19. Source material: PBMCs or T cells enriched from blood (not recorded which). CDR3 protein: CASNLDTGRGYTF. DNA of the CDR3: TGTGCCAGCAACCTTGACACCGGTCGGGGCTACACCTTC.